These 22 T cell receptor beta chains share one sample of origin, sequenced in a study of shared clonotypes between healthy human individuals. The protocol was immunoSEQ multiplex PCR, while the TCRdb copy is restricted to in-frame clones and leaves out a portion. The repertoire holds some 650,000 clones, with 95% to 98% as singletons. The sample taken for sequencing was naive CD4+ T cells sorted from blood. Documented subset: CD45RA+ positively selected. Receptors originate from a woman in her twenties or thirties in good health.

This chain uses TRBV6-1 with TRBJ2-3; TRBD2 aligns across 8 bases. In germline, CDR1 is MNHNS, CDR2 SASEGT. This CDR3 region has 15 residues. V shed 3 bases and J 2 bases; nucleotides not matched to a gene: 4. This CDR3 is CASSEERGTTDTQYF. CDR3 in DNA: TGTGCCAGCAGTGAGGAGCGGGGGACCACAGATACGCAGTATTTT.

The chain employs TRBV27 and TRBJ1-2; D is undetermined. Per the germline V gene, CDR1 is MNHEY and CDR2 is SMNVEV (reference sequence). The CDR3 loop spans 12 amino acids. V lost 7 bases to trimming and J lost 8 bases, with 14 bases between them. CDR3 coding DNA: TGTGCCAGCACTGGGAGGCAGTCCGGCTACACCTTC. Its protein product is CASTGRQSGYTF.

CDR3 loop: CASSFLAWSSYNEQFF. CDR3 in DNA: TGTGCCAGCAGCTTCTTAGCCTGGAGCTCCTACAATGAGCAGTTCTTC. This chain connects TRBV5-4 to TRBJ2-1; no clear D gene. Between the trimmed V and J ends, which lost 2 bases and 0 bases, there was a span of 12 bases. The CDR3 is 16 amino acids. CDR1 and CDR2 (germline): SGHNT, YYREEE (reference sequence).

The chain joins TRBV10-2 to TRBJ1-4; 8 nucleotides line up with TRBD1. The CDR3 sequence is 13 residues long. The V segment lost 6 bases and the J segment 14 bases; nucleotides outside the gene matches: 11. Germline CDR1 and CDR2: WSHSY and SAAADI. CDR3 region: CASSPETGVGLFF. CDR3 in DNA: TGCGCCAGCAGCCCCGAGACAGGGGTGGGGCTGTTTTTT.

This chain links TRBV28 with TRBJ2-5; 10 bases map to TRBD2. This CDR3 is built from 17 residues. Germline V gene sequence: CDR1 MDHEN, CDR2 SYDVKM. Unmatched junction bases numbered 13, after V lost 3 bases and J lost 6 bases. DNA of the CDR3: TGTGCCAGCAGTTTCTTGAGCGGGAGGGCCTCCGCCAAGACCCAGTACTTC. Translating gives CASSFLSGRASAKTQYF.

CDR3 nucleotides: TGTGCCAGCAGCTTAGCCCGGACGGGGGGGACTGAAGCTTTCTTT. Its translation is CASSLARTGGTEAFF. The chain has TRBV7-9 and TRBJ1-1; tentative D call: TRBD1 (5 bases). CDR1 and CDR2 from the germline V gene are SEHNR and FQNEAQ (reference sequence). V was pared by 0 bases and J by 5 bases, with 13 bases between. CDR3 size: 15 residues.

The chain couples TRBV7-2 to TRBJ2-4, with 8 positions matching TRBD2. Trimming at V came to 5 bases and at J to 9 bases, leaving 15 bases not matched to a gene. The V gene's germline CDR1 is SGHTA and CDR2 FQGNSA. The CDR3 has 16 amino acids. The DNA of the CDR3 is TGTGCCAGCAGCAGACCGGGACTAGTGATTTTTGGCATTCAGTACTTC. This translates into CASSRPGLVIFGIQYF.

The rearrangement joins TRBV19 to TRBJ1-2, with D maybe TRBD1 (5 bases). The V end was cut by 5 bases, the J end by 8 bases, with 21 bases between. CDR3 length: 15 residues. CDR1 is LNHDA, CDR2 SQIVND, per germline (reference sequence). The CDR3 bases are TGTGCCAGTAGTCCCCGCGACCTCGCAGGGCGAGGCTACACCTTC. Encoded protein: CASSPRDLAGRGYTF.

This clone has a handful of counts. The chain couples TRBV10-1 to TRBJ1-5, with unresolved D. The CDR3 loop spans 11 amino acids. Germline values: CDR1 WNHNN, CDR2 SYGVQD (reference sequence). V was pared by 8 bases and J by 5 bases, with 7 bases between. In nucleotides, the CDR3 is TGCGCCAGCCGGAGATATCAGCCCCAGCATTTT. It encodes CASRRYQPQHF.

The chain couples TRBV4-2 to TRBJ2-5; the match to TRBD2 covers 10 bases. The DNA end lines up better with TRBJ2-7; the J call may be wrong. This CDR3 is built from 16 residues. Germline V gene sequence: CDR1 LGHNA, CDR2 YNFKEQ. The CDR3 here is CASSQDWSSGSHEQYF. The CDR3 nucleotides are TGTGCCAGCAGCCAAGATTGGTCTAGCGGGAGCCACGAGCAGTACTTC.

V gene TRBV27 combines with J gene TRBJ2-7; the D gene is possibly TRBD2 (6 bases). The CDR3 totals 14 residues. Germline V gene data show CDR1 as MNHEY and CDR2 as SMNVEV (reference sequence). V dropped 7 bases and J dropped 5 bases, with 18 bases sitting between them. CDR3 coding DNA: TGTGCCAGCAAGGTCCGCGCCGGGAGCAACGAGCAGTACTTC. Translation gives CASKVRAGSNEQYF.

The CDR3 DNA is TGTGCCAGTAGTTCCAGGACAGGGGAAAATCAGCCCCAGCATTTT. Protein product: CASSSRTGENQPQHF. V gene TRBV19 combines with J gene TRBJ1-5; 9 bases map to TRBD1. Germline V lookup: CDR1 LNHDA, CDR2 SQIVND (reference sequence). The CDR3 is made up of 15 amino acids. V lost 5 bases, J lost 4 bases, and 6 bases stayed unmatched.

To note about this clone: This same CDR3 is encoded by further DNA sequences in the sample. V gene TRBV27 combines with J gene TRBJ2-7; D may be TRBD1 (6 bases). Between the trimmed V and J ends, which lost 3 bases and 6 bases, there was a span of 15 bases. CDR3 length equals 14 residues. CDR1 is MNHEY, CDR2 SMNVEV, per germline (reference sequence). The CDR3 spells CASSFSGRGGEQYF. CDR3 DNA: TGTGCCAGCAGTTTTAGTGGGAGAGGGGGCGAGCAGTACTTC.

V is TRBV19 and J is TRBJ1-5, with 10 positions matching TRBD1. The CDR3 runs 17 residues. With 8 bases clipped from V and 0 bases from J, the junction kept 10 bases outside the gene matches. Germline CDR1 reads LNHDA; CDR2 reads SQIVND (reference sequence). CDR3 bases: TGTGCCAGTGCCGGGACAGGGGCTTCCAATAGCAATCAGCCCCAGCATTTT. Translating gives CASAGTGASNSNQPQHF.

The chain recombines TRBV6-5 with TRBJ2-7, with a weak D call TRBD1 (6 bases). This CDR3 is built from 13 residues. V was pared by 6 bases and J by 2 bases, with 11 bases between. CDR1 and CDR2 (germline): MNHEY, SVGAGI. The CDR3 reads CASRTGKTYEQYF. The DNA of the CDR3 is TGTGCCAGCAGGACAGGAAAGACCTACGAGCAGTACTTC.

The chain employs TRBV19 and TRBJ2-1; D gene ambiguous. This CDR3 region has 18 residues. The ends were cut back, 1 base at V and 1 base at J, with 17 bases in the middle. Germline V gives CDR1 LNHDA, CDR2 SQIVND (reference sequence). Written as DNA, the CDR3 is TGTGCCAGTAGTATAGTTGCGGCCCCCGGAACATCCTACAATGAGCAGTTCTTC. As protein: CASSIVAAPGTSYNEQFF.

This sequence joins TRBV6-5 and TRBJ2-7; 9 nucleotides agree with TRBD1. Germline CDR1 MNHEY, CDR2 SVGAGI. The CDR3 is 14 residues long. After removal of 2 bases from V and 3 bases from J, the junction contained 2 bases not matched to a gene. CDR3 nucleotides: TGTGCCAGCAGTTACGGGGACAGGGACTACGAGCAGTACTTC. Protein: CASSYGDRDYEQYF.

The chain recombines TRBV11-1 with TRBJ2-7, with 11 bases lining up with TRBD1. V was clipped by 5 bases and J by 4 bases; unmatched bases: 7. The CDR3 has 15 residues. The V gene's germline CDR1 is SGHAT and CDR2 FQDESV (reference sequence). The CDR3 DNA reads TGTGCCAGCAGCCCAGGGACAGGGGGTTCTTACGAGCAGTACTTC. This gives the protein CASSPGTGGSYEQYF.

The CDR3 here is CAWSRSGGSYNEQFF. As DNA, the CDR3 is TGTGCCTGGAGTCGTAGCGGGGGCTCGTACAATGAGCAGTTCTTC. The chain is built from TRBV30 and TRBJ2-1; 9 bases map to TRBD2. The V and J ends lost 2 bases and 4 bases, in that order; junction bases with no gene match: 6. This CDR3 spans 15 amino acids. Germline CDR1 GTSNPN, CDR2 SVGIG (reference sequence). Combining the CDR3 with reference TRBV30 and TRBJ2-1 gives the whole variable domain SQTIHQWPATLVQPVGSPLSLECTVEGTSNPNLYWYRQAAGRGLQLLFYSVGIGQISSEVPQNLSASRPQDRQFILSSKKLLLSDSGFYLCAWSRSGGSYNEQFFGPGTRLTVL.

This sequence joins TRBV7-2 and TRBJ2-7; the D is unclear. The CDR3 contains 16 residues. V lost 0 bases to trimming and J lost 5 bases, with 17 bases between them. Germline loops: CDR1 SGHTA, CDR2 FQGNSA. This CDR3 is CASSLAQAALRDEQYF. Here the CDR3 DNA reads TGTGCCAGCAGCTTAGCGCAGGCAGCCCTTCGGGACGAGCAGTACTTC.

The chain joins TRBV15 to TRBJ2-7, with TRBD1 matching over 9 bases. CDR3 size: 15 residues. Germline trimming cut 4 bases from V and 2 bases from J; bases unmatched to any gene: 6. Germline V gene lookup returns CDR1 LNHNV and CDR2 YYDKDF (reference sequence). This CDR3 reads CATSKDRGQTYEQYF. In DNA form, the CDR3 reads TGTGCCACCAGCAAGGACAGGGGCCAAACCTACGAGCAGTACTTC.

The CDR3 protein is CSVGTSGRALGQYF. The CDR3 bases are TGCAGCGTTGGGACTAGCGGGAGGGCTCTTGGGCAGTATTTT. V is TRBV29-1 and J is TRBJ2-3; 15 bases align to TRBD2. The CDR3 consists of 14 residues. V gave up 4 bases and J gave up 11 bases; unmatched junction bases: 7. Germline lookup yields CDR1 SQVTM and CDR2 ANQGSEA.